This is a list of T cell receptor beta chains from one sample in a study of cytomegalovirus exposure and HLA in healthy donors. TCRdb's copy holds only in-frame clones and misses some; the assay was immunoSEQ multiplex PCR. The sample is made up of about 140,000 clones, and the top ten hold 0.75% to 1% of it. What was sequenced was PBMCs. Receptors were obtained from a male donor in good health and CMV-seronegative. The CDR3 runs from the conserved cysteine through the conserved F or W. D genes are given only for firm matches.

J | V | D | DNA | CDR3
TRBJ1-4 | TRBV30 | - | TGTGCCTACGGCCGGGGAGCAGATACTAATGAAAAACTGTTTTTT | CAYGRGADTNEKLFF
TRBJ2-7 | TRBV27 | - | TGTGCCAGCAAGGGGTTTGGTGAGCAGTACTTC | CASKGFGEQYF
TRBJ1-1 | TRBV5-5 | TRBD1 | TGTGCCAGCAGCTTCGGACAGGACACTGAAGCTTTCTTT | CASSFGQDTEAFF
TRBJ1-5 | TRBV6-5 | - | TGTGCCAGCAGTTACTCAGGGGCCCCCAATCAGCCCCAGCATTTT | CASSYSGAPNQPQHF
TRBJ2-3 | TRBV19 | TRBD2 | TGTGCCAGTAGTATAGACGGACTAGCGGGTGGTACAGATACGCAGTATTTT | CASSIDGLAGGTDTQYF
TRBJ1-3 | TRBV5-6 | TRBD1 | TGTGCCAGCAGTCCGGGACAGTTTACTGGAAACACCATATATTTT | CASSPGQFTGNTIYF
TRBJ2-3 | TRBV18 | TRBD2 | TGTGCCAGCTCACCTAGCGCTAGCGGGAGCAGGGATACGCAGTATTTT | CASSPSASGSRDTQYF
TRBJ2-7 | TRBV19 | TRBD1 | TGTGCCAGTAGTAGGTCCCGGGACAGGGGGCGCTACGAGCAGTACTTC | CASSRSRDRGRYEQYF
TRBJ1-6 | TRBV4-3 | - | TGCGCCAGCAGCCAAGTCACAGGGTACAATTCACCCCTCCACTTT | CASSQVTGYNSPLHF
TRBJ1-2 | TRBV11-2 | - | TGTGCCAGCAGCTTAGAACCCGGGGTCTATGGCTACACCTTC | CASSLEPGVYGYTF
TRBJ2-7 | TRBV28 | TRBD2 | TGTGCCAGCACCGATCTAGCGGGAGTCTACGAGCAGTACTTC | CASTDLAGVYEQYF
TRBJ2-7 | TRBV7-9 | - | TGTGCCAGCAGCTTTTCAGAGGTTAATAAGGAGCAGTACTTC | CASSFSEVNKEQYF
TRBJ2-5 | TRBV9 | - | TGTGCCAGCAGCTCCCAAACAGGGACGCTCGAGACCCAGTACTTC | CASSSQTGTLETQYF
TRBJ1-5 | TRBV27 | TRBD1 | TGTGCCAGCAGCCCTTGGACAGGGGGCTATCAGCCCCAGCATTTT | CASSPWTGGYQPQHF
TRBJ1-4 | TRBV27 | - | TGTGCCAGCAGTTCCTCACCAGGTACTAATGAAAAACTGTTTTTT | CASSSSPGTNEKLFF
TRBJ2-4 | TRBV15 | - | TGTGCCACCAGCAGAGGAAACGGAGGTCTCACTGAAGCCAAAAACATTCAGTACTTC | CATSRGNGGLTEAKNIQYF
TRBJ2-7 | TRBV6-6 | - | TGTGCCAGCAGTACTGCCTACGAGCAGTACTTC | CASSTAYEQYF
TRBJ1-1 | TRBV19 | TRBD1 | TGTGCCAGTAGTCCACCTCCCGACAGGGGTACTGAAGCTTTCTTT | CASSPPPDRGTEAFF
TRBJ2-3 | TRBV30 | - | TGTGCCTGGAGCCTCGGAGGCACAGATACGCAGTATTTT | CAWSLGGTDTQYF
TRBJ1-1 | TRBV4-2 | - | TGTGCCAGCAGCCCACAGTTCATGAACACTGAAGCTTTCTTT | CASSPQFMNTEAFF
TRBJ2-5 | TRBV28 | - | TGTGCCAGCAGTTTGGCCGGGGGCGGGGGAGAGACCCAGTACTTC | CASSLAGGGGETQYF
TRBJ2-7 | TRBV27 | - | TGTGCCAGCAGTTTACTGGAGAGCTCCTACGAGCAGTACTTC | CASSLLESSYEQYF
TRBJ2-7 | TRBV27 | - | TGTGCCAGCAGTTTAGGTCCGACCGTGGGGAGGGAGCAGTACTTC | CASSLGPTVGREQYF
TRBJ2-1 | TRBV5-6 | - | TGTGCCAGCAGCCCCGGGACAAACTACAATGAGCAGTTCTTC | CASSPGTNYNEQFF
TRBJ1-1 | TRBV30 | TRBD1 | TGTGCCTGGAGTGTGTACAGGGGTGCTGAAGCTTTCTTT | CAWSVYRGAEAFF
TRBJ1-1 | TRBV6-5 | - | TGTGCCAGCAGTTACTCGGGGGGAGACACTGAAGCTTTCTTT | CASSYSGGDTEAFF
TRBJ2-2 | TRBV4-3 | TRBD2 | TGCGCCAGCAGCCAAGTAGCGGGGGGAATCGGGGAGCTGTTTTTT | CASSQVAGGIGELFF
TRBJ1-1 | TRBV19 | - | TGTGCCCATTGGGGCCTCAAAGCTTTCTTT | CAHWGLKAFF
TRBJ1-1 | TRBV6-5 | - | TGTGCCAGCAGTTGGACAGTATCGAGCACTGAAGCTTTCTTT | CASSWTVSSTEAFF
TRBJ1-6 | TRBV27 | - | TGTGCCAGCAGTCCAGTTCCCTATAATTCACCCCTCCACTTT | CASSPVPYNSPLHF
TRBJ2-1 | TRBV30 | - | TGTGCCTCAAGCGGACTGATTTACAATGAGCAGTTCTTC | CASSGLIYNEQFF
TRBJ1-5 | TRBV28 | - | TGTGCCAGCAGTTTTTTTGGCCGTAATCAGCCCCAGCATTTT | CASSFFGRNQPQHF
TRBJ2-1 | TRBV6-5 | TRBD1 | TGTGCCAGCAGCTCTGGACAGGCCTCCGACAATGAGCAGTTCTTC | CASSSGQASDNEQFF
TRBJ2-5 | TRBV5-4 | TRBD2 | TGTGCCAGCAGCCTTCCTAGCGGGGGGCACGATACCCAGTACTTC | CASSLPSGGHDTQYF
TRBJ1-4 | TRBV30 | - | TGTGCCTGGAGTCTATTCGGCAGGGCTAATGAAAAACTGTTTTTT | CAWSLFGRANEKLFF
TRBJ2-7 | TRBV6-4 | - | TGTGCCAGCAGTGAAGGTAGCGGTTCATCCTACGAGCAGTACTTC | CASSEGSGSSYEQYF
TRBJ2-1 | TRBV18 | - | TGTGCCAGCTCACCGGCACCTAGCTCCTACAATGAGCAGTTCTTC | CASSPAPSSYNEQFF
TRBJ1-1 | TRBV18 | TRBD1 | TGTGCCAGCTCACCCTGGGACAGGGGGGTGAACACTGAAGCTTTCTTT | CASSPWDRGVNTEAFF
TRBJ1-5 | TRBV19 | - | TGTGCCAGTAGTATCCTCGTGGGGGGGTCGAGCAATCAGCCCCAGCATTTT | CASSILVGGSSNQPQHF
TRBJ1-1 | TRBV6-5 | TRBD1 | TGTGCCAGCAGTCAACAACGACAGGGGACTGAAGCTTTCTTT | CASSQQRQGTEAFF
TRBJ1-5 | TRBV6-1 | - | TGTGCCAGCAGTGAATTTAGAGGAGGGTCCCGCAATCAGCCCCAGCATTTT | CASSEFRGGSRNQPQHF
TRBJ1-2 | TRBV30 | - | TGTGCCTGGAGTGTCGTCAGGGGCCTTTTTAATGGCTACACCTTC | CAWSVVRGLFNGYTF
TRBJ2-7 | TRBV4-3 | TRBD2 | TGCGCCAGCAGCCAACTAGCGGGGAGCGCCTACGAGCAGTACTTC | CASSQLAGSAYEQYF